This T cell receptor (beta chain) was profiled in a study of beta chain features in type 1 diabetes (dated by TCRdb to the late 2010s). Regarding the research as a whole: Mean age, gender distribution, total cell number and subset yield were not different between patients and healthy donors. Naive and central memory subsets were obtained from all 30 or so donors, but regulatory and stem cell-like memory subsets were isolated from only 8 patients and about 8 healthy donors. Across all samples, fewer than 110,000,000 sorted cells were examined, and cell number per subset correlated strongly with RNA yield. In the study, TCRB repertoires of sorted circulating CD4+ T cell subsets from recently diagnosed type 1 diabetes patients were compared with those of matched healthy donors. Study-wide conclusions, independent of this receptor: The naive, central memory and regulatory TCRB repertoires appeared to resemble one another more closely among patients than among healthy donors. PCR may preferentially amplify shorter templates, but because patient and control samples were amplified and corrected together, any resulting skew would affect both groups equally. Because cDNA was sequenced instead of genomic DNA, highly expressing activated cells could be over-represented, though the groups showed no difference in activation or CD3 levels. Type 1 diabetes patients showed a moderate but significant shortening of TCRB CDR3 length in all four CD4+ subsets. Only small numbers of individuals were included in the HLA sub-analyses, which left unresolved whether HLA type had any influence on TCRB rearrangement. Patients with type 1 diabetes made fewer insertions and deleted more nucleotides at VDJ recombination sites, implying thymic rearrangement abnormalities.

Remarks on this clone: Its binding antigen is unknown. Per-base qualities were not stored, and no clone one base away is much larger.

The entire amount of isolated RNA was reverse transcribed using the High Capacity cDNA Reverse Transcription Kit, so the sequenced TCRB transcripts were expressed ones. Deep immunoSEQ sequencing was performed on naive, central memory and regulatory T cell samples, with an average of roughly 3.6 million total reads per sample. Sorted cells were lysed in RLT buffer and RNA was extracted with DNase-treated RNeasy Micro or Mini kits, depending on cell number. Each cell subset was processed separately to prevent cross-contamination, with patient and healthy donor samples processed together. The immunoSEQ multiplex PCR was used to amplify TCRB sequences from cDNA, yielding 87-bp fragments that span the CDR3 region. The amplicons were sequenced using the Illumina HiSeq platform. The authors processed their data as follows. Synthetic template baselines were used to correct PCR bias computationally, reads within Hamming distance 2 were collapsed together, and singletons that could not be merged were discarded. Reads were aligned against IMGT to assign V, D and J genes, CDR3 length and insertions or deletions at six rearrangement sites. Within each subset, clonotype counts were normalized to the number of sorted cells before true diversity and Gini coefficients were calculated with the tcR R package. The overlap coefficient, calculated on TCRB nucleotide sequences, was used to measure repertoire sharing. Drawn from immuneACCESS, this table holds only the in-frame rearrangements with V and J called that TCRdb kept. Clones are partly lost; checked studies trace under half to an unresolved V gene and leave the rest unexplained. Clonal size and the V and J genes are those of that table, whereas D and trimming came from the DNA. This sample holds roughly 53,000 clones; roughly two fifths were observed only once. The top ten clones comprise more than 1.4% of the sample.

Each donor gave one peripheral blood draw, roughly 120 mL on average, collected into heparinised tubes. A BD FACSAria II and a panel including CD45RO, CCR7, CD25, CD127, CD95 and CD27 were used to sort naive, central memory, regulatory and stem cell-like memory CD4+ T cells. Purity was above 95% for every sorted population. PBMCs were separated immediately by Lymphoprep density gradient centrifugation and were stained directly, without being cultured. Samples were stained and sorted in pairs, with one healthy donor and one patient per experiment, so that batch effects were minimized. The germline V gene encodes CDR1 LGHNA and CDR2 YNFKEQ. The CDR3 holds 17 amino acids from the cysteine to the phenylalanine. Only the CDR3 region is kept as DNA, spanning 51 bases read in frame from base 1. V loses 0 bases of germline sequence and J loses 2 bases, and the interval between the two ends is 17 bases.

The sequence was obtained from a man aged 30-40 years with type 1 diabetes. Here the chain combines TRBV4-2 and TRBJ2-7; TRBD1 is perhaps the D gene, given 5 matching bases. Sequencing used Tregs from blood. In light of the paper, this sample's cell subset or site label describes: regulatory CD4+ T cells. The CDR3 region: CASSQDWGQGIAYEQYF. The DNA reads TGTGCCAGCAGCCAAGATTGGGGCCAGGGTATTGCCTACGAGCAGTACTTC.